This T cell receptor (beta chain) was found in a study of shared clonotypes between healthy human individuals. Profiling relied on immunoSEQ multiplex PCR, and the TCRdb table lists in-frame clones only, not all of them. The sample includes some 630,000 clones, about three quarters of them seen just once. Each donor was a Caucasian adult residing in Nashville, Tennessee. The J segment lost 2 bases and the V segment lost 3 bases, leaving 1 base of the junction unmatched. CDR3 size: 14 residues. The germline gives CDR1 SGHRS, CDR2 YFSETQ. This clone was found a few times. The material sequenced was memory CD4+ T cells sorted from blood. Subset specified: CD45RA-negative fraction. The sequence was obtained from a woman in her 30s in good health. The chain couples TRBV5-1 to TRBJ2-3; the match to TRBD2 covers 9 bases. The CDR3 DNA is TGCGCCAGCAGCTGGGGACTAGCCACAGATACGCAGTATTTT. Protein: CASSWGLATDTQYF.